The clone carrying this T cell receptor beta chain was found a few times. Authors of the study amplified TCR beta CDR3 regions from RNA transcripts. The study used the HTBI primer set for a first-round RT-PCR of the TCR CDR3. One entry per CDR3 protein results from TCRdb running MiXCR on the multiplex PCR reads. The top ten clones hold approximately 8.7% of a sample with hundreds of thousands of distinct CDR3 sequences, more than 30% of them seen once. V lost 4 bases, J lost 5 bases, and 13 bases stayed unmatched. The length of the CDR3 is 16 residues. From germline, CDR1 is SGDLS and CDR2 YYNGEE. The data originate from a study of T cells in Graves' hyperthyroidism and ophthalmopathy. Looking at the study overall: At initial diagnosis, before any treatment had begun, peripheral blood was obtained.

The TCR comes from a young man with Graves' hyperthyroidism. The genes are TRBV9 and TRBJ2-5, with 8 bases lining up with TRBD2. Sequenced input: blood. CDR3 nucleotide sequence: TGTGCCAGCAGCCAAGATAGGACTAGCAAGGGGGAGACCCAGTACTTC. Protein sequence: CASSQDRTSKGETQYF.